These T cell receptor beta chains were read from a single sample in a study of blood T cell repertoires in COVID-19. Clones were read by immunoSEQ multiplex PCR, and TCRdb kept only the in-frame ones, dropping some. This sample has 150,000 to 200,000 clones, with roughly 93% found just once. Sample: peripheral blood. All receptors derive from a woman aged 45 to 65 with acute or convalescent COVID-19. Each CDR3 is given without its conserved first and last residue. Size is omitted from some rows. Given values are once, few, many or a class for expanded clones.

V	size	J	CDR3
TRBV7-6	once	TRBJ2-1	ASSLGQGRDNEQF
TRBV2	once	TRBJ1-1	ASRMPGQGRESRNTEAF
TRBV6-2/TRBV6-3	NA	TRBJ1-5	ASSPGGLGNQPQH
TRBV11-2	NA	TRBJ2-1	ASSSGQIYNEQF
TRBV2	NA	TRBJ1-4	ASTRTGVDEKLF
TRBV7-2	NA	TRBJ1-5	ASSLAGYSNQPQH
TRBV7-2	NA	TRBJ2-1	ASTKGLAGVWEQF
TRBV19	NA	TRBJ1-5	ASGQWGNQPQH
TRBV2	NA	TRBJ1-5	ASMGQGSQPQH
TRBV28	NA	TRBJ2-1	ASRLADKGNEQF
TRBV5-1	NA	TRBJ1-6	ASNQWGGDNSPLH
TRBV3-1/TRBV3-2	NA	TRBJ1-2	ASSQDKGANGYT
TRBV11-2	NA	TRBJ2-5	ASSLETRRETQY
TRBV12-3/TRBV12-4	NA	TRBJ2-5	ASSLRGAETQY
TRBV30	NA	TRBJ1-5	AWSGANQPQH
TRBV3-1/TRBV3-2	once	TRBJ1-2	ASSQDGIRGYGYT
TRBV9	NA	TRBJ2-5	ASSVGISQAGGETQY
TRBV28	NA	TRBJ1-5	ASSLSEGAEH
TRBV27	NA	TRBJ2-1	ASQLARSSYNEQF
TRBV11-2	NA	TRBJ2-3	ASSSGAGGRVDTQY
TRBV3-1/TRBV3-2	NA	TRBJ2-3	ASSLAGVGTDTQY
TRBV7-9	NA	TRBJ1-4	ASSSSLDIAPQGNEKLF
TRBV3-1/TRBV3-2	NA	TRBJ1-2	ASSQVAGLDYPYGYT
TRBV3-1/TRBV3-2	few	TRBJ1-5	ASSQGTGDNQPQH
TRBV11-1	NA	TRBJ1-1	ASSIDRPNTEAF
TRBV9	NA	TRBJ1-4	ASSVAGGDEKLF
TRBV2	NA	TRBJ1-1	ASTINWGAEAF
TRBV9	NA	TRBJ2-7	ASSSSPEPRYEQY
TRBV7-2	NA	TRBJ1-2	ASVPLRNGYT
TRBV9	NA	TRBJ1-3	ASSAGEGAGNTIY
TRBV28	NA	TRBJ2-7	ASRLREVTMNEQY
TRBV28	NA	TRBJ1-2	ASSRERQGLHT
TRBV27	NA	TRBJ2-7	ASSLSVPLAGDPYEQY
TRBV11-2	NA	TRBJ2-3	ASSLGLLGLASMTDTQY
TRBV4-3	NA	TRBJ2-1	ASSQGGRGRHNEQF
TRBV5-4	NA	TRBJ2-7	ASSLAADSYEQY
TRBV21-1	NA	TRBJ2-4	ASSKGGGSNKNIQY
TRBV5-1	NA	TRBJ1-2	ASSLAEDISANYGYT
TRBV19	NA	TRBJ2-7	ASSVAGGSYEQY
TRBV24-1	NA	TRBJ2-7	ATSDFQGLQY